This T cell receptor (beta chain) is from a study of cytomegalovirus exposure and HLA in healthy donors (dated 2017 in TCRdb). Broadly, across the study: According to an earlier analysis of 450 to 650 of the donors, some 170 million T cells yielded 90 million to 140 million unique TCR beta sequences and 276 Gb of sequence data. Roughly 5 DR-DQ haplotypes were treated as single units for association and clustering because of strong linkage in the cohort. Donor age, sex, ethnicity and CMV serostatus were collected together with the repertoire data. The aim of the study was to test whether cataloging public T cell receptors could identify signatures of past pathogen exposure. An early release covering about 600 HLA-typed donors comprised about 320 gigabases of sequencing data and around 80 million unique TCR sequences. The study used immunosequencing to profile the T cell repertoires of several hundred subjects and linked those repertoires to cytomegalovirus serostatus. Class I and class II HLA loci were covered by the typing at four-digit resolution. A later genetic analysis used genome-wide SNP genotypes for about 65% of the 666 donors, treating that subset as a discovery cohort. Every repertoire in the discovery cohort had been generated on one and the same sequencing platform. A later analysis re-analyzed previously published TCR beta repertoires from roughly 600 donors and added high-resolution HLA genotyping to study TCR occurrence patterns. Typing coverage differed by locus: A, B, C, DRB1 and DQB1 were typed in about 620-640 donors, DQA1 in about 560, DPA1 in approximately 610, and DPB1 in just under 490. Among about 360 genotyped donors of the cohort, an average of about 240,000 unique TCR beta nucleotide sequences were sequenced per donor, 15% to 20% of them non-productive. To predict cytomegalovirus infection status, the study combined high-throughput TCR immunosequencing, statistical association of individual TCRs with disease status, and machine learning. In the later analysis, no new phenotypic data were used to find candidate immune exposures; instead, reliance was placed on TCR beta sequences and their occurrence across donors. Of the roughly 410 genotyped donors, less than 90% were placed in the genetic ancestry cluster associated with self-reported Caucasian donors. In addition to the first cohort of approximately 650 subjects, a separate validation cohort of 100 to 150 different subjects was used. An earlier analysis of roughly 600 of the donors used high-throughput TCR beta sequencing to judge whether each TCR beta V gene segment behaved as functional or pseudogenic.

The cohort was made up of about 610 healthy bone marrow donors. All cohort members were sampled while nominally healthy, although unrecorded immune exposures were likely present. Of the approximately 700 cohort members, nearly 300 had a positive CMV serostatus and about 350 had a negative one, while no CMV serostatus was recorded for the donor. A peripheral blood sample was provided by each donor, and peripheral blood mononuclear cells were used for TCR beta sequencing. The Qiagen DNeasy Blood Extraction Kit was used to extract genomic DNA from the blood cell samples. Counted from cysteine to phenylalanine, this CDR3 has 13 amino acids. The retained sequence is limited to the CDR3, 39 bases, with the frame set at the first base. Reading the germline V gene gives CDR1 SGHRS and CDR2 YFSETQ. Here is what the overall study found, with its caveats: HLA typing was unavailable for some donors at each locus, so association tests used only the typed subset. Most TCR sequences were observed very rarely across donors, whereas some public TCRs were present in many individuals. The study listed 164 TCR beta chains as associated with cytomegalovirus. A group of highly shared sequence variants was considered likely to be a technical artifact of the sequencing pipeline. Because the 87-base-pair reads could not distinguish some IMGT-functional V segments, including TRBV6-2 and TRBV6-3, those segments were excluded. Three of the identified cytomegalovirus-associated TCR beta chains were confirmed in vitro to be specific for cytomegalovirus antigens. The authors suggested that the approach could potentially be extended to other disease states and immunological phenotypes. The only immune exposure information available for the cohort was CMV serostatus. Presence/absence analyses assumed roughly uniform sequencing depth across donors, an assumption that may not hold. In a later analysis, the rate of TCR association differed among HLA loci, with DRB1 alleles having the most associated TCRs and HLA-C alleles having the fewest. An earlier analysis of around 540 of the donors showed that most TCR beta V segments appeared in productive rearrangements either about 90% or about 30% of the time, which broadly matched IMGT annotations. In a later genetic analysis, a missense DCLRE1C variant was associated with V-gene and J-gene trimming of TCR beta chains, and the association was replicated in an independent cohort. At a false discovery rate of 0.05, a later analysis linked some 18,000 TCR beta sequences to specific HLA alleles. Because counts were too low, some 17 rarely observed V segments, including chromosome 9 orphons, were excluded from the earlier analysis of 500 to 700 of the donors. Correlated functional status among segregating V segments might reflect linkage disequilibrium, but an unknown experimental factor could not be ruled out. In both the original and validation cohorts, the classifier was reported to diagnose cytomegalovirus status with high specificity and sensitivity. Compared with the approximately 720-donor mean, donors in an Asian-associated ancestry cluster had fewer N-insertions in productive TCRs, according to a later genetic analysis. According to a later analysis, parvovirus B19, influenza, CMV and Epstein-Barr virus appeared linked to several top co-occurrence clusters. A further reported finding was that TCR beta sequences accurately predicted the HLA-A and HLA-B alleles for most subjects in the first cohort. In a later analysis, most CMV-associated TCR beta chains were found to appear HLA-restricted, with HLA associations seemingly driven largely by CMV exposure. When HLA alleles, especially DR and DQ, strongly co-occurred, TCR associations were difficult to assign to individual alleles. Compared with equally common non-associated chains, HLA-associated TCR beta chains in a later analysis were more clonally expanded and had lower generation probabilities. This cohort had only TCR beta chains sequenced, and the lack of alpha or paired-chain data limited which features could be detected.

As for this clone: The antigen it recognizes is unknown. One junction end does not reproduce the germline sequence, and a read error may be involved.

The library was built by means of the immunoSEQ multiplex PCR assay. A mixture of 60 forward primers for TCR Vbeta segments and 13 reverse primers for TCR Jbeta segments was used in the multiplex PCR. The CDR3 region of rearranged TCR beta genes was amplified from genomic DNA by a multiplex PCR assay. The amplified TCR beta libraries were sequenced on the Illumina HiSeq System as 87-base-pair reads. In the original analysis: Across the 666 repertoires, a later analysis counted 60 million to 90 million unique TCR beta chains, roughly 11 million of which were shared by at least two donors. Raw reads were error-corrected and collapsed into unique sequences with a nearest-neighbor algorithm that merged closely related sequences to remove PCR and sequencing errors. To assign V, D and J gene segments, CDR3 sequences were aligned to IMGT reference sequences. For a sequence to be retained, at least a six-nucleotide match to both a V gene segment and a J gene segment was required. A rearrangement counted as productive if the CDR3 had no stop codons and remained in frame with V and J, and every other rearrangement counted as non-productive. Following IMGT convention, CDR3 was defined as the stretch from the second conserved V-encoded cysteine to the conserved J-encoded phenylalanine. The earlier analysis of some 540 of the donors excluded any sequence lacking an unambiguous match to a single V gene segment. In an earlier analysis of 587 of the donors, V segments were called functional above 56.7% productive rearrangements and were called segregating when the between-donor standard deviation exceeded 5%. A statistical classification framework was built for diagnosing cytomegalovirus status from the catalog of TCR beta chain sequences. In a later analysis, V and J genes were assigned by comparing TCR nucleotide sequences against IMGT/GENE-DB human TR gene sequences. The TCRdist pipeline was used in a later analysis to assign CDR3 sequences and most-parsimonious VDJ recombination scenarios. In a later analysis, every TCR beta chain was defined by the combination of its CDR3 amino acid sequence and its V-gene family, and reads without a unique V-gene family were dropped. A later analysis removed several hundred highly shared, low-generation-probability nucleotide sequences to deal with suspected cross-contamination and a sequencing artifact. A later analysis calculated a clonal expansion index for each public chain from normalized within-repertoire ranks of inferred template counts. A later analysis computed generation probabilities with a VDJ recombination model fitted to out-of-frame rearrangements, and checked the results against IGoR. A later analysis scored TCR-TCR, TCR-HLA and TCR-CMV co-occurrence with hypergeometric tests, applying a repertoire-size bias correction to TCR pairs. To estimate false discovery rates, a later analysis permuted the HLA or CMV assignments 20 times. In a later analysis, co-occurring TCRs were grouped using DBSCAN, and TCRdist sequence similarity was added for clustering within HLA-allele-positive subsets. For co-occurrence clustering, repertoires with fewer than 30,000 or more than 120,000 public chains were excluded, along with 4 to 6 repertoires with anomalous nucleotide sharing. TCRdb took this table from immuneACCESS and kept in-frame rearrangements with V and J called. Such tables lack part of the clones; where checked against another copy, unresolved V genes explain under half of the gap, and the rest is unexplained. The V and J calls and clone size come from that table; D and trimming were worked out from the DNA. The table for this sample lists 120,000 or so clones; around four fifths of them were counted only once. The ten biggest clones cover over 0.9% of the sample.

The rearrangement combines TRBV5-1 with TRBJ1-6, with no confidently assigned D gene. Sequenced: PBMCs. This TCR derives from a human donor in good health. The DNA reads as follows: TGTGCCAGCAGCTTGAAGCCTAATTCACCCCTCCACTTT. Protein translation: CASSLKPNSPLHF.